In its sample, the clone carrying this TCR beta chain was seen a few times. As yet, its antigen is unknown. TCR beta libraries were made by quantitative 5'-RACE with molecular barcodes. TCRdb ran MiXCR on the 5' RACE reads and lists one entry per CDR3 protein. The sample lists about 840,000 distinct CDR3 sequences; roughly 12% were seen once. The data are from a study of CD8 T cells in ankylosing spondylitis. CDR1 is MNHNS and CDR2 is SASEGT in the germline V gene. The CDR3 is 15 amino acids. V lost 3 bases and J 4 bases, leaving 12 bases between the germline ends. General study points: In reactive arthritis synovial fluid and blood, some motif variants had been reported before. CD8+ disease-linked clones were present at relatively low frequencies in blood. Several highly homologous variants made up a TCR beta motif, and this motif appeared characteristic of ankylosing spondylitis blood.

This receptor was taken from a male donor with ankylosing spondylitis. The chain combines TRBV6-1 with TRBJ2-2; a weak D match, TRBD1 (5 bases). Sequenced material: blood, either unsorted or a sorted T cell fraction (not recorded which). The CDR3 bases are TGTGCCAGCAGTGATTTCGGACAACTCACCGGGGAGCTGTTTTTT. It translates to CASSDFGQLTGELFF.